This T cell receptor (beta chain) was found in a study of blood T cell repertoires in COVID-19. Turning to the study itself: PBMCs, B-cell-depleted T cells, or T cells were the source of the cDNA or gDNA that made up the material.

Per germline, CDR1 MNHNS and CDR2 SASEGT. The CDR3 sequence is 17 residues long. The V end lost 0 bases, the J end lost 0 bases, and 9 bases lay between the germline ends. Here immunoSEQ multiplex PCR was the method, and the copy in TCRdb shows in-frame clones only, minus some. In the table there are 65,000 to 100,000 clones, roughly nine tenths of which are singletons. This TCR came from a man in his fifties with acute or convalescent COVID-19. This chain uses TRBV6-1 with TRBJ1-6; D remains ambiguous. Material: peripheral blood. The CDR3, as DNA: TGTGCCAGCAGTGAAGCGGGGAGCCCCTCCTATAATTCACCCCTCCACTTT. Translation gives CASSEAGSPSYNSPLHF.